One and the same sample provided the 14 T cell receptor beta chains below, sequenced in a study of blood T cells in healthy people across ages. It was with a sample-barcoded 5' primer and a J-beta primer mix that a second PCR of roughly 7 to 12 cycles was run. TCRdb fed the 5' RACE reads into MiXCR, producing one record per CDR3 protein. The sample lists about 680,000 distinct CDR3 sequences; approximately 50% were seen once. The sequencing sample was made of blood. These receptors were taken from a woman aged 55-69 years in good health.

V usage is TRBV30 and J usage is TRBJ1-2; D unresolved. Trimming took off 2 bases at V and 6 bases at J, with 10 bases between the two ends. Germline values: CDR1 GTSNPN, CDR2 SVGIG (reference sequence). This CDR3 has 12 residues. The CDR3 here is CAWSRRLNGYTF. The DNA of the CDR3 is TGTGCCTGGAGTCGGAGGTTGAATGGCTACACCTTC.

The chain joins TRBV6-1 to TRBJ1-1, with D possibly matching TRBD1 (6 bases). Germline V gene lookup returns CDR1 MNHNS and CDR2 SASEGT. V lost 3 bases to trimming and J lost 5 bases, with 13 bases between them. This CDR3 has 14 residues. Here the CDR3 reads CASSEGGRVTEAFF. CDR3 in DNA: TGTGCCAGCAGTGAGGGGGGGCGCGTTACTGAAGCTTTCTTT.

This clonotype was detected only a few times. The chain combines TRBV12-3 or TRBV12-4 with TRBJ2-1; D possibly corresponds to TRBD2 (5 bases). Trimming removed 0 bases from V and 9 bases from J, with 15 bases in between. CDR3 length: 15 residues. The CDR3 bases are TGTGCCAGCAGTTTAGCGCGTCGGGATAGAGTTGAGCAGTTCTTC. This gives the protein CASSLARRDRVEQFF.

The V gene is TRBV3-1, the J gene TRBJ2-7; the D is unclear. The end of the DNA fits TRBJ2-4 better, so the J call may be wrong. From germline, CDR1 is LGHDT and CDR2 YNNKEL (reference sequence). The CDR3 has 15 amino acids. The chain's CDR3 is CASSQEGNRKNIQYF. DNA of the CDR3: TGTGCCAGCAGCCAAGAGGGTAATAGAAAAAACATTCAGTACTTC.

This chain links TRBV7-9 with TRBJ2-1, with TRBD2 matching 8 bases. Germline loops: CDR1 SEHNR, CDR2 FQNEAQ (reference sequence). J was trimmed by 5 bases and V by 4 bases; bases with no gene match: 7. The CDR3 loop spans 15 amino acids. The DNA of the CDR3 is TGTGCCAGCAGCTCCACGGGACTAGAGGACAATGAGCAGTTCTTC. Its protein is CASSSTGLEDNEQFF. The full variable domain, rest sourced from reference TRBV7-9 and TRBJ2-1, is DTGVSQNPRHKITKRGQNVTFRCDPISEHNRLYWYRQTLGQGPEFLTYFQNEAQLEKSRLLSDRFSAERPKGSFSTLEIQRTEQGDSAMYLCASSSTGLEDNEQFFGPGTRLTVL.

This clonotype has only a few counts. CDR3 in DNA: TGTGCCAGCAGTGAAGCGCGTCGAGGACAGGGGAAATTGACTGAAGCTTTCTTT. This encodes CASSEARRGQGKLTEAFF. The chain couples TRBV2 to TRBJ1-1, with TRBD1 identical over 9 bases. CDR1 SNHLY and CDR2 FYNNEI come from the germline V gene. The CDR3 runs 18 residues. The junction had 13 bases not matched to a gene; V was cut back by 0 bases and J by 5 bases.

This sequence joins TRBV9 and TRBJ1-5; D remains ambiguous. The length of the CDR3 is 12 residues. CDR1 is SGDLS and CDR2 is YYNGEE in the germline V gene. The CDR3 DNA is TGTGCTGGGGATTTTGGCAATCAGCCCCAGCATTTT. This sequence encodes CAGDFGNQPQHF. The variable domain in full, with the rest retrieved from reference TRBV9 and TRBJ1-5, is DSGVTQTPKHLITATGQRVTLRCSPRSGDLSVYWYQQSLDQGLQFLIQYYNGEERAKGNILERFSAQQFPDLHSELNLSSLELGDSALYFCAGDFGNQPQHFGDGTRLSIL.

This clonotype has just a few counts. The CDR3 sequence is CSVERSPTGELFF. For the CDR3, the DNA is TGCAGCGTTGAAAGGTCTCCAACCGGGGAGCTGTTTTTT. The chain uses TRBV29-1 and TRBJ2-2; D call uncertain. Trimming removed 2 bases at V and 5 bases at J, with 9 bases between. Germline V gene lookup returns CDR1 SQVTM and CDR2 ANQGSEA. The CDR3 loop spans 13 amino acids.

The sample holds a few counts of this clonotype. Here the CDR3 reads CASSQGRTSGRIDTQYF. In DNA, the CDR3 is TGTGCCAGCAGCCAAGGGCGGACTAGCGGGAGGATCGATACGCAGTATTTT. The rearrangement joins TRBV3-1 to TRBJ2-3; the match to TRBD2 covers 14 bases. CDR1 is LGHDT, CDR2 YNNKEL, per germline (reference sequence). This CDR3 has 17 amino acids. With V trimmed by 1 base and J by 6 bases, 6 bases remained unmatched.

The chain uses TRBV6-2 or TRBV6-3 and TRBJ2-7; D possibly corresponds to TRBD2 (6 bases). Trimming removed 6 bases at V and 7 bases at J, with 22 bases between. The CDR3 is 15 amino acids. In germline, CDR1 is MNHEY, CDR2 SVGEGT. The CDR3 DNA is TGTGCCAGCAGCCTGATCCGGGACTCGGGTGGGGAGCAGTACTTC. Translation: CASSLIRDSGGEQYF.

The CDR3 is CASSGGIRIYEQYF. CDR3 DNA sequence: TGTGCCAGCAGCGGAGGAATCCGTATCTACGAGCAGTACTTC. The chain combines TRBV7-9 with TRBJ2-7; D perhaps matches TRBD2 (5 bases). Trimming removed 5 bases from V and 3 bases from J, with 14 bases in between. There are 14 residues in the CDR3. Germline CDR1 SEHNR, CDR2 FQNEAQ (reference sequence).

The CDR3 sequence: CASSPPTLPGNEQFF. In DNA form, the CDR3 reads TGTGCCAGCAGCCCACCGACCCTTCCGGGGAATGAGCAGTTCTTC. The rearrangement uses TRBV7-2 and TRBJ2-1, with D maybe TRBD2 (5 bases). The CDR3 sequence is 15 residues long. Germline CDR1 SGHTA, CDR2 FQGNSA. V gave up 5 bases and J gave up 7 bases, with 18 bases separating them.

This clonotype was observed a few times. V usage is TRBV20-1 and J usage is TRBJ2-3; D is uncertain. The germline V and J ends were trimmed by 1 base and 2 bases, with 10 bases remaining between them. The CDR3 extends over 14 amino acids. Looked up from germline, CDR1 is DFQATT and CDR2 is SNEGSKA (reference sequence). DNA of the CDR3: TGCAGTGCTAGAGGGGCTAACCCCACAGATACGCAGTATTTT. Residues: CSARGANPTDTQYF.

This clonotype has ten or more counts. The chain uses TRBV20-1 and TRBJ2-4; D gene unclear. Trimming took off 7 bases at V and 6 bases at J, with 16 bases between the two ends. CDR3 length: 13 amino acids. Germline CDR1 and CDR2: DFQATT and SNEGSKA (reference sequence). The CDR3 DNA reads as TGCAGTGTTTGGGGTAACAGCGTAAACATTCAGTACTTC. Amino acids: CSVWGNSVNIQYF.